This T cell receptor (beta chain) stems from a study of T cell clonality in common variable immunodeficiency. Germline V gene lookup returns CDR1 LNHDA and CDR2 SQIVND (reference sequence). The CDR3 consists of 13 residues. V shed 3 bases and J shed 7 bases, with 10 bases lying between them. This clone was counted between two and nine times. The read stops 3 residues short of the end of the CDR3; the missing end is completed from the germline J gene. The data were produced by immunoSEQ multiplex PCR, yet TCRdb's version contains in-frame clones alone and is incomplete. The data show 40,000 to 45,000 clones, none appearing only once, with about 0.67% held by the ten largest.

This receptor was taken from a person between 18 and 75 years old in good health. The chain has TRBV19 and TRBJ1-5, with a weak D call TRBD1 (6 bases). The sequenced sample consisted of peripheral blood mononuclear cells. Incomplete CDR3 DNA: TGTGCCAGTAGTATTCCTGGACAGCAGCCC. Translating it yields CASSIPGQQP. The whole CDR3 sequence reads CASSIPGQQPQHF.